This T cell receptor beta chain comes out of a study of blood T cell repertoires in COVID-19 (dated by TCRdb to the early 2020s). In the study overall: The collaborator samples originated in the United States, Italy and Spain and spanned the acute and convalescent phases of COVID-19. Nearly every sample came with metadata listing a de-identified subject ID, COVID-19 status, age in years and sex. Deeply sampled blood TCRbeta repertoires from subjects exposed to, actively infected with, or recovered from COVID-19 were included in the dataset. The samples were drawn from two sources: the first 160 participants of the ongoing ImmuneRACE study, and fewer than 1,500 subjects contributed by 6 global collaborators. Where HLA class I and class II types were available, the types were taken from metadata supplied by the sample provider, not from assay-based typing. A freely available public database, intended as a resource for researchers studying the immune response to SARS-CoV-2, is where the repertoires were released. The material from the prospective study consisted of cDNA or gDNA derived from T cells, B-cell-depleted T cells, or PBMCs.

Enrolling through a virtual design, the prospective study's participants ranged in age from roughly 18 to 90 years and lived across about two dozen United States geographic areas. Cohort assignment in the prospective study relied on participant-reported clinical history from a screening survey and a study questionnaire. For ImmuneRACE Cohort 3, a participant was defined as recovered based on two consecutive negative NP/OP PCR tests, clearance by a healthcare professional, or resolution of symptoms. In the prospective study, whole blood, serum and a nasopharyngeal or oropharyngeal swab were collected from each participant by mobile phlebotomists. Over an approximately 2-month period, participants in the prospective study had the option of providing additional blood draws and questionnaires. Blood samples from the prospective study were shipped frozen or at room temperature prior to DNA extraction.

TCRbeta CDR3 regions were amplified from genomic DNA using the immunoSEQ Assay, a bias-controlled multiplex PCR. The original pipeline was this. Nucleated cell counts per sample were estimated from amplification of reference gene primers within the assay. To quantify the absolute abundance of each unique TCRbeta CDR3 rearrangement, sequence reads were collapsed and filtered. Productive Simpson clonality was computed per sample as the square root of Simpson's diversity index over productive rearrangements. The source is immuneACCESS, and TCRdb retained only in-frame sequences with V and J called. Part of the clones is not carried over; for the studies checked, unresolved V genes explain less than half of this, and the remainder is unexplained. Clone size and the V and J calls come from that table; the DNA yielded D and trimming. The sample data list over 200,000 clones, and 80% to 90% of these were observed just once. The ten top clones hold roughly 8.3% of the sample.

Beyond this particular receptor, the publication reports: How much clinical and demographic metadata was included differed by source and by participant, and the metadata was provided uncurated.

Turning to this clone: The target of this receptor is not known. Per-base qualities were not stored, and no clone one base away is much larger.

The cysteine opens and the phenylalanine closes a CDR3 of 17 amino acids. Of all the DNA, just the CDR3 is kept, 51 bases in frame from base 1. CDR1 and CDR2, per the germline V gene, are SNHLY and FYNNEI. V is trimmed back by 5 bases and J by 2 bases, and the junction contains 8 bases that no gene match accounts for. The rearrangement combines TRBV2 with TRBJ2-1, with 11 bases in between that match TRBD2. The TCR originated in a man in his forties or fifties who had recovered from COVID-19. Sequencing was performed on PBMCs or T cells enriched from blood (not recorded which). The DNA sequence is given as TGTGCCAGCAGTCACACTAGCGGGAGAGGGACCTACAATGAGCAGTTCTTC. Its protein is CASSHTSGRGTYNEQFF.